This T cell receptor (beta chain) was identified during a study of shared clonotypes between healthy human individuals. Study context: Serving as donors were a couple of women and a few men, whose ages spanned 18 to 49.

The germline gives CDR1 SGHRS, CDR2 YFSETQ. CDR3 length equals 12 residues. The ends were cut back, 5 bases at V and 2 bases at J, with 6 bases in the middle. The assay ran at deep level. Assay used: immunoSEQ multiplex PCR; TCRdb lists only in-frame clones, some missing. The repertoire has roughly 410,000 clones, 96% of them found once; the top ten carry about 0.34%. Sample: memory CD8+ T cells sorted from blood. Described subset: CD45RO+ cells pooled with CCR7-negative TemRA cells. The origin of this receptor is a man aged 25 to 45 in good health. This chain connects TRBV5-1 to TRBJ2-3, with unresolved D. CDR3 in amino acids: CASSRTTDTQYF. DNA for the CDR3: TGCGCCAGCAGTCGAACCACAGATACGCAGTATTTT.